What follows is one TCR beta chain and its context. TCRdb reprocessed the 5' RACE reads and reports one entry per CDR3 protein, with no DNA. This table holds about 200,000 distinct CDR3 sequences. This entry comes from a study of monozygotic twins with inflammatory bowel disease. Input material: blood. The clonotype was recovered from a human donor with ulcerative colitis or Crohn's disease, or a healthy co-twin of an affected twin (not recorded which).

CDR3 region: CASSSWGSTYEQYF. V and J are TRBV13 and TRBJ2-7. Germline V CDR1 and CDR2: PRHDT, FYEKMQ (reference sequence). This CDR3 is 14 amino acids long.